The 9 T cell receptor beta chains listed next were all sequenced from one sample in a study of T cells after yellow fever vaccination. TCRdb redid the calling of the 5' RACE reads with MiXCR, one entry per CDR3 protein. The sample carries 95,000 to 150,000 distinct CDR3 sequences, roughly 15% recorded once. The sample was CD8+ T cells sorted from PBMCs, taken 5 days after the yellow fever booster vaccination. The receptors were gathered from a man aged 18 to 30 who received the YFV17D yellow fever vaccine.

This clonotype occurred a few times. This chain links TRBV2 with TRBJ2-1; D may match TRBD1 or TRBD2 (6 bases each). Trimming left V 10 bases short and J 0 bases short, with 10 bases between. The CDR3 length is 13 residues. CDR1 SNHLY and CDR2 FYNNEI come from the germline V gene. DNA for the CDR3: TGTGCCACGGGGGCGAGCTCCTACAATGAGCAGTTCTTC. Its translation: CATGASSYNEQFF.

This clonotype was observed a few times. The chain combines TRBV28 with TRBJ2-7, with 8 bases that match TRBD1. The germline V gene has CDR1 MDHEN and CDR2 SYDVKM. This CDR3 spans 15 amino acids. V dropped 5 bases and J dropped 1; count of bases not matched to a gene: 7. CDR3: CASSTPRQGSYEQYV. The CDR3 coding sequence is TGTGCCAGCAGTACACCACGACAGGGGTCCTACGAGCAGTACGTC.

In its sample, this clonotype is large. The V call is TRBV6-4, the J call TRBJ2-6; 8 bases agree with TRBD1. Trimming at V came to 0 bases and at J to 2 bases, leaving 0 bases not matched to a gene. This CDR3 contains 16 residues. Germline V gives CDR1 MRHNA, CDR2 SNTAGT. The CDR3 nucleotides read TGTGCCAGCAGTGACTCGACAGGGGCTGGGGCCAACGTCCTGACTTTC. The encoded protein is CASSDSTGAGANVLTF.

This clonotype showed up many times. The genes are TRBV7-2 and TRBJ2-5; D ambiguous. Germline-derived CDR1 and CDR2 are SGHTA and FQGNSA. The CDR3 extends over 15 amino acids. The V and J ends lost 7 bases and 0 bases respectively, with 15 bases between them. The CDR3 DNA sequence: TGTGCCAGCACAAGGCACTACCGGTACCAAGAGACCCAGTACTTC. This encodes CASTRHYRYQETQYF.

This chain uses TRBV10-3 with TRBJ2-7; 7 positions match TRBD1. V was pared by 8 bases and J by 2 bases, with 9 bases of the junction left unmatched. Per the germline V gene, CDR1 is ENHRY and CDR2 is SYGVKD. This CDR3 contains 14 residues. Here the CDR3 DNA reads TGTGCCATCGCACTCCCGGGACAGCCCTACGAGCAGTACTTC. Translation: CAIALPGQPYEQYF.

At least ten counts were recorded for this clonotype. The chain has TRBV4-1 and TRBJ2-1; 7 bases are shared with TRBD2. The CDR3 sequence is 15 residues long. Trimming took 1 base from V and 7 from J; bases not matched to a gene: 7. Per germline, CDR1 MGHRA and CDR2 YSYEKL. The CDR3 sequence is CASSQGVTSSNEQFF. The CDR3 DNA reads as TGCGCCAGCAGCCAAGGGGTGACTAGCAGTAATGAGCAGTTCTTC.

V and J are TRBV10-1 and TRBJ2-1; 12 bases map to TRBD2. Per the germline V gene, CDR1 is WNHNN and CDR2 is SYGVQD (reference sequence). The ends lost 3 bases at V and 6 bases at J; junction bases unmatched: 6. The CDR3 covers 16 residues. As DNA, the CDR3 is TGCGCCAGCAGTGAACAACTAGCGGGGGGAAGCAATGAGCAGTTCTTC. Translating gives CASSEQLAGGSNEQFF.

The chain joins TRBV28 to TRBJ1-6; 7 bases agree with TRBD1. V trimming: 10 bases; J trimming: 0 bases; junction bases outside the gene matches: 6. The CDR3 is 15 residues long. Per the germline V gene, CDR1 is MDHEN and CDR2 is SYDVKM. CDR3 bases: TGTGCCACCGGGACAGATCCCTCCTATAATTCACCCCTCCACTTT. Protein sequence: CATGTDPSYNSPLHF.

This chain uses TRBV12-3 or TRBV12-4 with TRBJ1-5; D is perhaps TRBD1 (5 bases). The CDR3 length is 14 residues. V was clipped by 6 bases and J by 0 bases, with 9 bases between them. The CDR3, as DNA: TGTGCCAGCAGCAGGACACTTAGCAATCAGCCCCAGCATTTT. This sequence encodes CASSRTLSNQPQHF.